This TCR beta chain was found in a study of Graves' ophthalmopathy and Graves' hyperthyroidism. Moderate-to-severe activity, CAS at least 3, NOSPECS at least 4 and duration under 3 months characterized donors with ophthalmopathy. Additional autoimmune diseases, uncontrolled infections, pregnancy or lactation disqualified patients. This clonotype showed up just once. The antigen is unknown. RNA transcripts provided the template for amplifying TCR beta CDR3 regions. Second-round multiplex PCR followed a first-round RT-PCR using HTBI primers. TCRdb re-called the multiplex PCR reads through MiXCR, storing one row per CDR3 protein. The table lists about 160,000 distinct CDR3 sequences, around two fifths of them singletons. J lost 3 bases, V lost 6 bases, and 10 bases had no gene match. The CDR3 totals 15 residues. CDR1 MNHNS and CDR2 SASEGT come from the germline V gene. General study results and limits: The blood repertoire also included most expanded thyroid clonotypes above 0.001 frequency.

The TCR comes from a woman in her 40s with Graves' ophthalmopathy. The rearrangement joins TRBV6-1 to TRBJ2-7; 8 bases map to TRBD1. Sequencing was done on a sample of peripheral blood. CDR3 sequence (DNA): TGTGCCAGCAGAAAGACAGGGGTCGTCTACTACGAGCAGTACTTC. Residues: CASRKTGVVYYEQYF.